This T cell receptor beta chain emerged from a study of control samples from healthy donors and cancer patients (dated by TCRdb to about 2020). As concerns this clone: Its antigen remains unidentified. Base qualities are not recorded, but no much larger clone differs from it by a single base.

Libraries were built with the immunoSEQ multiplex PCR assay. TCRdb limited this immuneACCESS table to in-frame rearrangements with V and J called. A share of clones is missing; checked studies link under half to unresolved V genes, and the rest is unexplained. The sample yields tens of thousands of clones; roughly 87% were counted once. The ten biggest clones cover 3% to 4% of the sample. CDR1 MNHNS and CDR2 SASEGT were looked up in the germline V gene. The CDR3 starts with the cysteine, ends with the phenylalanine, and has 13 residues. Kept here is only the CDR3 DNA, which spans 39 bases and is read in frame from base 1. Relative to germline, V is missing 2 bases and J is missing 5 bases, with 2 bases of the junction outside any gene match.

Sample: blood. The rearrangement combines TRBV6-1 with TRBJ1-2; TRBD1 fits 7 bases in the junction. The clonotype was recovered from a woman between 45 and 60 years old in good health. The DNA is as follows: TGTGCCAGCAGTGAAAGGACAGGATATGGCTACACCTTC. Translated, it gives CASSERTGYGYTF.